These 20 T cell receptor beta chains came from one sample sequenced in a study of cytomegalovirus exposure and HLA in healthy donors. The PCR had 60 Vbeta and 13 Jbeta primers. Assay: immunoSEQ multiplex PCR; the TCRdb copy retains only in-frame clones and omits some. The table shows some 140,000 clones, with approximately 77% occurring only once. The sequenced sample was PBMCs. These TCRs come from a man aged 30-40 years in good health and CMV-seronegative.

The chain recombines TRBV27 with TRBJ2-2, with D maybe TRBD2 (6 bases). Germline loops: CDR1 MNHEY, CDR2 SMNVEV (reference sequence). Deletions cut 6 bases from V and 4 bases from J, with 12 bases between. The CDR3 is 14 amino acids. The CDR3 loop reads CASRSGLFTGELFF. CDR3 in DNA: TGTGCCAGCAGATCGGGACTCTTCACCGGGGAGCTGTTTTTT.

This chain uses TRBV6-1 with TRBJ2-3, with 10 bases that match TRBD2. This CDR3 is 16 amino acids long. Looked up from germline, CDR1 is MNHNS and CDR2 is SASEGT. V lost 2 bases and J lost 6; bases outside the gene matches: 8. The CDR3 sequence is CASSESASGRPDTQYF. CDR3 sequence (DNA): TGTGCCAGCAGTGAATCGGCTAGCGGGAGACCGGATACGCAGTATTTT.

As to this clone: The junction does not match germline at one end; this may be a read error. This chain joins TRBV30 and TRBJ2-7, with 8 bases lining up with TRBD2. CDR1 and CDR2 from the germline V gene are GTSNPN and SVGIG (reference sequence). The CDR3 has 14 residues. The CDR3 protein is CAWTPGGAGVWAHF. CDR3 DNA: TGTGCCTGGACCCCGGGGGGAGCGGGAGTTTGGGCGCACTTC.

In this sample, this clone turned up a few times. The CDR3 here is CATSRDRRGYEQFF. The CDR3 nucleotides read TGTGCCACCAGCAGAGATCGTCGGGGGTATGAGCAGTTCTTC. J is TRBJ2-1 and V is TRBV15; tentative D call: TRBD2 (6 bases). CDR1 is LNHNV and CDR2 is YYDKDF in the germline V gene (reference sequence). The CDR3 is 14 residues long. The V gene lost 0 bases and the J gene lost 8 bases, with 11 bases spanning the gap.

J is TRBJ2-3 and V is TRBV19; D perhaps matches TRBD1 (5 bases). This CDR3 is built from 17 residues. With 1 base removed from V and 4 bases from J, the gap between germline ends came to 18 bases. Germline loops: CDR1 LNHDA, CDR2 SQIVND (reference sequence). The CDR3 bases are TGTGCCAGTAGTATAGGATCTCAGGGCCCAGGCCCAGATACGCAGTATTTT. Translating gives CASSIGSQGPGPDTQYF.

The chain carries TRBV27 and TRBJ2-7; TRBD1 might be the D (6 bases). V lost 5 bases and J 3 bases, leaving 14 bases between the germline ends. The CDR3 is 14 amino acids. Germline assignment: CDR1 MNHEY and CDR2 SMNVEV (reference sequence). The CDR3 sequence: CASSTPTGRYEQYF. The CDR3 nucleotides are TGTGCCAGCAGTACACCGACAGGTCGCTACGAGCAGTACTTC.

This sequence joins TRBV7-6 and TRBJ2-3; D might be TRBD2 (5 bases). The CDR3 is 14 amino acids. Germline CDR1 is SGHVS and CDR2 is FNYEAQ. Trimming took off 5 bases at V and 0 bases at J, with 9 bases between the two ends. CDR3 amino acids: CASSRGLSTDTQYF. The CDR3 DNA follows: TGTGCCAGCAGCCGGGGTCTTAGCACAGATACGCAGTATTTT.

The V and J genes are TRBV5-4 and TRBJ2-2; 9 bases agree with TRBD1. CDR1 is SGHNT and CDR2 is YYREEE in the germline V gene (reference sequence). The V segment lost 4 bases and the J segment 1 base; nucleotides outside the gene matches: 8. The CDR3 covers 17 residues. The CDR3 DNA is TGTGCCAGCAGCCGAGGAAAGGACAGGGGGAACACCGGGGAGCTGTTTTTT. Its protein product is CASSRGKDRGNTGELFF.

The chain carries TRBV5-4 and TRBJ2-7; 8 nucleotides align to TRBD2. After removal of 3 bases from V and 4 bases from J, the junction contained 6 bases not matched to a gene. CDR1 is SGHNT and CDR2 is YYREEE in the germline V gene (reference sequence). The CDR3 extends over 14 amino acids. The CDR3 loop is CASSSGTSRYEQYF. In DNA form, the CDR3 reads TGTGCCAGCAGCTCGGGGACTAGTAGGTACGAGCAGTACTTC.

The V and J genes are TRBV28 and TRBJ2-3; 7 bases match TRBD1. V trimming: 3 bases; J trimming: 2 bases; junction bases outside the gene matches: 5. Per germline, CDR1 MDHEN and CDR2 SYDVKM. The CDR3 covers 15 residues. The CDR3 nucleotides are TGTGCCAGCAGTTTGAGAGGGGGCTTCACAGATACGCAGTATTTT. It yields the protein CASSLRGGFTDTQYF.

The table lists this clone with a few counts. This chain uses TRBV4-2 with TRBJ2-2, with D perhaps TRBD2 (6 bases). The CDR3 has 16 residues. V was pared by 5 bases and J by 1 base, with 14 bases between. The germline CDR1 and CDR2 sequences are LGHNA and YNFKEQ. Written as DNA, the CDR3 is TGTGCCAGCAGCTTTGGGGTGCGGGAGAACACCGGGGAGCTGTTTTTT. This encodes CASSFGVRENTGELFF.

A single count supports this clone. V and J are TRBV10-3 and TRBJ1-1; D is uncertain. This CDR3 region has 12 residues. V lost 3 bases and J 7 bases, leaving 9 bases between the germline ends. From germline, CDR1 is ENHRY and CDR2 SYGVKD. Here the CDR3 DNA reads TGTGCCATCAGTGATCGGGATTTTGAAGCTTTCTTT. Protein: CAISDRDFEAFF.

The sample holds one count of this clone. The gene calls are TRBV2 and TRBJ1-1, with a possible D match to TRBD1 (6 bases). The CDR3 covers 13 residues. V shed 5 bases and J shed 1 base, with 8 bases lying between them. The germline CDR1 and CDR2 sequences are SNHLY and FYNNEI. The CDR3 bases are TGTGCCAGCAGTCTACAGGGGAACACTGAAGCTTTCTTT. It encodes CASSLQGNTEAFF.

The rearrangement joins TRBV5-1 to TRBJ1-1, with 8 bases fitting TRBD1. The CDR3 spans 13 residues. The germline CDR1 and CDR2 sequences are SGHRS and YFSETQ. The V and J ends lost 3 bases and 6 bases, in that order; junction bases with no gene match: 4. In DNA form, the CDR3 reads TGCGCCAGCAGCTCCGGACAGGGTGCTGAAGCTTTCTTT. This codes for CASSSGQGAEAFF.

This clone was detected a few times. The chain combines TRBV14 with TRBJ2-3; 10 positions match TRBD1. The length of the CDR3 is 15 residues. The J segment lost 4 bases and the V segment lost 2 bases, leaving 3 bases of the junction unmatched. Germline V lookup: CDR1 SGHDN, CDR2 FVKESK. CDR3 sequence: CASSQLGQGADTQYF. CDR3 bases: TGTGCCAGCAGCCAACTAGGACAGGGGGCAGATACGCAGTATTTT. The complete variable domain, with remaining parts taken from reference TRBV14 and TRBJ2-3, reads EAGVTQFPSHSVIEKGQTVTLRCDPISGHDNLYWYRRVMGKEIKFLLHFVKESKQDESGMPNNRFLAERTGGTYSTLKVQPAELEDSGVYFCASSQLGQGADTQYFGPGTRLTVL.

The rearrangement uses TRBV6-5 and TRBJ2-1; 12 positions match TRBD2. Germline CDR1 is MNHEY and CDR2 is SVGAGI. The V and J ends lost 6 bases and 3 bases, in that order; junction bases with no gene match: 3. The length of the CDR3 is 15 residues. The CDR3 loop is CASSTLAGGYNEQFF. The DNA of the CDR3 is TGTGCCAGCAGCACACTAGCGGGGGGCTACAATGAGCAGTTCTTC.

The chain carries TRBV27 and TRBJ2-7, with 8 nucleotides matching TRBD1. The length of the CDR3 is 14 residues. Looked up from germline, CDR1 is MNHEY and CDR2 is SMNVEV (reference sequence). J gave up 7 bases and V 4 bases, and 9 bases lay outside the gene matches. The CDR3: CASSSQDRVKEQYF. In DNA, the CDR3 is TGTGCCAGCAGTTCCCAGGACAGGGTGAAAGAGCAGTACTTC.

The CDR3 DNA reads as TGTGCCAGCAGTGAGGGGGGGCTAAGCACAGATACGCAGTATTTT. It is translated as CASSEGGLSTDTQYF. This chain joins TRBV6-1 and TRBJ2-3, with D possibly TRBD2 on 7 matching bases. In germline, CDR1 is MNHNS, CDR2 SASEGT. With 3 bases removed from V and 0 bases from J, the gap between germline ends came to 10 bases. The CDR3 sequence is 15 residues long.

This chain joins TRBV7-6 and TRBJ1-2, with D possibly TRBD1 on 6 matching bases. The CDR3 sequence is 15 residues long. The V gene lost 6 bases and the J gene lost 6 bases, with 20 bases spanning the gap. Germline loops: CDR1 SGHVS, CDR2 FNYEAQ. This chain's CDR3 is CASSHSLSRTDGYTF. Here the CDR3 DNA reads TGTGCCAGCAGTCACTCATTAAGTCGGACAGATGGCTACACCTTC.

This chain uses TRBV28 with TRBJ2-3; 7 nucleotides align to TRBD2. The CDR3 runs to 13 residues. V shed 3 bases, J shed 10 bases, and the junction held 7 bases outside the gene matches. Germline V CDR1 and CDR2: MDHEN, SYDVKM. The DNA for the CDR3 is TGTGCCAGCAGTTTGGGGGGGGATTCCTCGCAGTATTTT. This encodes CASSLGGDSSQYF.